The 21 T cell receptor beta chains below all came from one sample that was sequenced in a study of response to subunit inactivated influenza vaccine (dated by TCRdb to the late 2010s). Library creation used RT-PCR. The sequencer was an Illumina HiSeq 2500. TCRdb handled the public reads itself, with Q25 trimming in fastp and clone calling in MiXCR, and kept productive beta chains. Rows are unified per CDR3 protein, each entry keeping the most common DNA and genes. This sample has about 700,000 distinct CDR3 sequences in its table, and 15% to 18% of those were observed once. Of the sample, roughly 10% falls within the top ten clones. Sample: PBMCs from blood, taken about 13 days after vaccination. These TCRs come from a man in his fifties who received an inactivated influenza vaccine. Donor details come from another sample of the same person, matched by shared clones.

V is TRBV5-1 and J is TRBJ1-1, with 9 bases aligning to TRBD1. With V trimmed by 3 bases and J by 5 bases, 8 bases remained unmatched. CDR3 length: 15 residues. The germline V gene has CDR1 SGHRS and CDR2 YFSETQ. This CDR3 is CASSYLQGARTEAFF. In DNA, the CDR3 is TGCGCCAGCAGCTACCTACAGGGGGCGCGTACTGAAGCTTTCTTT.

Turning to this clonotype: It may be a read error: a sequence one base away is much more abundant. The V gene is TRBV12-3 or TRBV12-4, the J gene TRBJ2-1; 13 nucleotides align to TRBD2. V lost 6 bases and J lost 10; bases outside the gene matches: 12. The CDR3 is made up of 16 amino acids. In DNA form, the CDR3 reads TGTGCCAGCAGGTCCGGGACTAGCGGGGTGGTAGTGGAGCAGTTCTTC. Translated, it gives CASRSGTSGVVVEQFF.

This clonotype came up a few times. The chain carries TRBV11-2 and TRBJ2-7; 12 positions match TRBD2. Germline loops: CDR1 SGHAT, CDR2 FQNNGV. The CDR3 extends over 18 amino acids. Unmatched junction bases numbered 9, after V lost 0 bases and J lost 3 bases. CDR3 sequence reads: CASSLDVTSGGFIYEQYF. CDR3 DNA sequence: TGTGCCAGCAGCTTAGATGTGACTAGCGGGGGTTTTATCTACGAGCAGTACTTC.

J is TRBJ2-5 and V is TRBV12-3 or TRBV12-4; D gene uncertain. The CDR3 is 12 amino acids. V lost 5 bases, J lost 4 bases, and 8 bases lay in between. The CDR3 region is CASSVRVETQYF. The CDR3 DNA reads TGTGCCAGCAGTGTTAGGGTAGAGACCCAGTACTTC.

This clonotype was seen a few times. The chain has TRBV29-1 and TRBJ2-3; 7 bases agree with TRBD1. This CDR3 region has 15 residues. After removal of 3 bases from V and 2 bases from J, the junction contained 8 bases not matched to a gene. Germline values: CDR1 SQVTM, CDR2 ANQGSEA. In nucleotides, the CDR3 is TGCAGCGTTGAGTTGACAGGGATTTTCACAGATACGCAGTATTTT. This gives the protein CSVELTGIFTDTQYF.

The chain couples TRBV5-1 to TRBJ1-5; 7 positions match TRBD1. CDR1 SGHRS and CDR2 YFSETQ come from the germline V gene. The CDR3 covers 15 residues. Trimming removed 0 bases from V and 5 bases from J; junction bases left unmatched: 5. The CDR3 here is CASSLEPGGDQPQHF. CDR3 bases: TGCGCCAGCAGCTTGGAACCAGGGGGGGATCAGCCCCAGCATTTT.

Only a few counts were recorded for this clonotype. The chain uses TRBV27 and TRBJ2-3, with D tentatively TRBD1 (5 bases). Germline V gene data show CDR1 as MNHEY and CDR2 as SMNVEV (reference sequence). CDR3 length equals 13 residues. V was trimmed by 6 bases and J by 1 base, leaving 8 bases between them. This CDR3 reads CASRPTGTDTQYF. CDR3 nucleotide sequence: TGTGCCAGCAGGCCGACAGGCACAGATACGCAGTATTTT.

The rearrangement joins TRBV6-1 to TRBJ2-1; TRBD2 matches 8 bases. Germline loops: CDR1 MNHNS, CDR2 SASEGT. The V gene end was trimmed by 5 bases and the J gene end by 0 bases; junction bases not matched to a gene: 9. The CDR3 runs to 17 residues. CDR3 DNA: TGTGCCAGCAGTACCAAGATAAGCGGGAGCTCCTACAATGAGCAGTTCTTC. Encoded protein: CASSTKISGSSYNEQFF.

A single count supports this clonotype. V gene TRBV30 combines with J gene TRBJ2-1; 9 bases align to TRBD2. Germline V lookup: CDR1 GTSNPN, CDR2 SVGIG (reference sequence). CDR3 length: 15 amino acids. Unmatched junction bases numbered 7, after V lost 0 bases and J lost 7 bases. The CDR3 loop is CAWSVPGGGANEQFF. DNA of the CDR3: TGTGCCTGGAGTGTACCGGGCGGGGGGGCTAATGAGCAGTTCTTC.

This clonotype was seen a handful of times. The CDR3 reads CASSSRIGTTHTDTQYF. As DNA, the CDR3 is TGTGCCAGCAGCTCCAGAATCGGGACTACCCACACAGATACGCAGTATTTT. This rearrangement joins TRBV7-2 to TRBJ2-3; 7 bases map to TRBD2. This CDR3 region has 17 residues. The germline CDR1 and CDR2 sequences are SGHTA and FQGNSA. V lost 4 bases to trimming and J lost 2 bases; unmatched junction nucleotides: 12.

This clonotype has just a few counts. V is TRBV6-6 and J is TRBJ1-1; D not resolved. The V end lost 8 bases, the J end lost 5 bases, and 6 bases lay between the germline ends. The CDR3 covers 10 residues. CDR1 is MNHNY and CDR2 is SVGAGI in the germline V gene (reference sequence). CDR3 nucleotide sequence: TGTGCCAGCTTGGGGACTGAAGCTTTCTTT. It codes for CASLGTEAFF.

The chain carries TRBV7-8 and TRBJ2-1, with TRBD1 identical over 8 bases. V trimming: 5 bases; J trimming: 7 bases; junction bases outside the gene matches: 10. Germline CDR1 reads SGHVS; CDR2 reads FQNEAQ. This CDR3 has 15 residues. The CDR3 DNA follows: TGTGCCAGCAGCACACAGGGGGGAGCAGGAAATGAGCAGTTCTTC. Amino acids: CASSTQGGAGNEQFF.

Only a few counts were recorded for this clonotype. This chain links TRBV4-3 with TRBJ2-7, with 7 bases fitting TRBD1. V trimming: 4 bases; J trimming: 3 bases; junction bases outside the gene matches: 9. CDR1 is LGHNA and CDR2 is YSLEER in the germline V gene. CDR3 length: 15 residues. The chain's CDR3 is CASSRGPGQHYEQYF. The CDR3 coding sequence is TGCGCCAGCAGCCGCGGACCGGGACAGCACTACGAGCAGTACTTC.

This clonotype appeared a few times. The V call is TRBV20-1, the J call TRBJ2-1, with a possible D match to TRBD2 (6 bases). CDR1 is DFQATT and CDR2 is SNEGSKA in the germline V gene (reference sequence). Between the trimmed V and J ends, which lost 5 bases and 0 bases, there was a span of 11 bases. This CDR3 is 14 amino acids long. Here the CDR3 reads CSALRGSSYNEQFF. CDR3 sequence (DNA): TGCAGTGCTCTCCGGGGGAGCTCCTACAATGAGCAGTTCTTC.

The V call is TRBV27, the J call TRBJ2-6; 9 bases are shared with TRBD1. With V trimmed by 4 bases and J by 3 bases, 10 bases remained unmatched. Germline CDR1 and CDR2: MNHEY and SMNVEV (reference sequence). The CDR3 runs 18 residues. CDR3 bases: TGTGCCAGCAGTTACCGGGACAGGGTCTTTTTTGGGGCCAACGTCCTGACTTTC. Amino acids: CASSYRDRVFFGANVLTF.

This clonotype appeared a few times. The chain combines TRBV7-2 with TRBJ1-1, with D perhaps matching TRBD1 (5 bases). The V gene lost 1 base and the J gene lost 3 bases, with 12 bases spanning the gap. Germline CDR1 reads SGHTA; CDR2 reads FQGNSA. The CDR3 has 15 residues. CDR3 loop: CASSLEGRADTEAFF. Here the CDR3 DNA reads TGTGCCAGCAGCTTAGAAGGCAGGGCGGACACTGAAGCTTTCTTT.

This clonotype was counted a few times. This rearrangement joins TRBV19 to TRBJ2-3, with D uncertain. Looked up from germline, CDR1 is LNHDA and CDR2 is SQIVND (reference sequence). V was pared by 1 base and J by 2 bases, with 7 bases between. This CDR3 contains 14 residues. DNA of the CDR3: TGTGCCAGTAGTATAGGATTGGCCACAGATACGCAGTATTTT. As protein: CASSIGLATDTQYF.

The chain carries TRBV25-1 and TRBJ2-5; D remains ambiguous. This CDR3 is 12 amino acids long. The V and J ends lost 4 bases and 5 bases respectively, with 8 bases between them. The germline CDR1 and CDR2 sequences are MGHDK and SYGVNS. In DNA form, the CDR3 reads TGTGCCAGCAGTGTAGGTTACGAGACCCAGTACTTC. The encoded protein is CASSVGYETQYF.

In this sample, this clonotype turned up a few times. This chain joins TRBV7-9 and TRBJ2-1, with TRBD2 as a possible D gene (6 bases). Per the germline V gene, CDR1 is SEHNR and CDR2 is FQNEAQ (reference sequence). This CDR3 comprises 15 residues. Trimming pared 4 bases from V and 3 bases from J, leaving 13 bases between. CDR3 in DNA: TGTGCCAGCAGCTCGACCGGGACTCGCTACAATGAGCAGTTCTTC. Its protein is CASSSTGTRYNEQFF. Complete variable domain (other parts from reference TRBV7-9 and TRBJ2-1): DTGVSQNPRHKITKRGQNVTFRCDPISEHNRLYWYRQTLGQGPEFLTYFQNEAQLEKSRLLSDRFSAERPKGSFSTLEIQRTEQGDSAMYLCASSSTGTRYNEQFFGPGTRLTVL.

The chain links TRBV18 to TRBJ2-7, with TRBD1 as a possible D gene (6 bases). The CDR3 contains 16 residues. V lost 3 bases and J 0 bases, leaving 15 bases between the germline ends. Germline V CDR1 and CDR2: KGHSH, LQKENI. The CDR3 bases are TGTGCCAGCTCACCCCCGGGACATCCTTACTCCTACGAGCAGTACTTC. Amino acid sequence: CASSPPGHPYSYEQYF. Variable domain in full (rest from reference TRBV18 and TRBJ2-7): NAGVMQNPRHLVRRRGQEARLRCSPMKGHSHVYWYRQLPEEGLKFMVYLQKENIIDESGMPKERFSAEFPKEGPSILRIQQVVRGDSAAYFCASSPPGHPYSYEQYFGPGTRLTVT.

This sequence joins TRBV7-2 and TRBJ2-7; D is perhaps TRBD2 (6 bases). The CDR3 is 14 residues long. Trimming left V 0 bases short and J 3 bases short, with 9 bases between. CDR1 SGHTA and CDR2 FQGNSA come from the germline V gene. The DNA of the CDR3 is TGTGCCAGCAGCTTAGCGGGACTGAACTACGAGCAGTACTTC. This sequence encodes CASSLAGLNYEQYF. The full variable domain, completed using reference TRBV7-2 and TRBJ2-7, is GAGVSQSPSNKVTEKGKDVELRCDPISGHTALYWYRQSLGQGLEFLIYFQGNSAPDKSGLPSDRFSAERTGGSVSTLTIQRTQQEDSAVYLCASSLAGLNYEQYFGPGTRLTVT.